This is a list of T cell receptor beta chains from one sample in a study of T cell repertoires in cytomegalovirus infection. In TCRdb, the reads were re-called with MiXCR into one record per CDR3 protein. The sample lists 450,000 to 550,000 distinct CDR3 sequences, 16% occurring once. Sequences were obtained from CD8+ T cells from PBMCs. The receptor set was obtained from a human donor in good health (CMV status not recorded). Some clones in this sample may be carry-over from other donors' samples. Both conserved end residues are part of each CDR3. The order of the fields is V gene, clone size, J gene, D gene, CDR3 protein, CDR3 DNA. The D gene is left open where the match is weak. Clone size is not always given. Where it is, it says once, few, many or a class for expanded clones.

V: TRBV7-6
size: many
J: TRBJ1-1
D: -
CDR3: CASSPRPGVGTEAFF
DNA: TGTGCCAGCAGCCCGAGACCAGGGGTGGGGACTGAAGCTTTCTTT

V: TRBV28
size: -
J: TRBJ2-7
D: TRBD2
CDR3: CASNWGGGRNEQYF
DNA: TGTGCCAGCAACTGGGGGGGAGGGAGGAACGAGCAGTACTTT

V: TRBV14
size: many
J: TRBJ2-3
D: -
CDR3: CASSQAGRAETFPLISTDTQYF
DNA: TGTGCCAGCAGCCAAGCGGGGCGAGCGGAAACCTTCCCCTTAATTAGCACAGATACGCAGTATTTT

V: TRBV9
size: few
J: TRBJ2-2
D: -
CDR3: CASSALQGGGELFF
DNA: TGTGCCAGCAGCGCCCTACAGGGTGGAGGGGAGCTGTTTTTT

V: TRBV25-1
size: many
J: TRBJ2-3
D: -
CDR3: CASSVARGADTQYF
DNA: TGTGCCAGCAGCGTTGCGAGGGGCGCAGATACGCAGTATTTT

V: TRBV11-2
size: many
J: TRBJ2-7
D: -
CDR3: CASSLGAASSYEQYF
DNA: TGTGCCAGCAGCTTAGGGGCGGCAAGCTCCTACGAGCAGTACTTC

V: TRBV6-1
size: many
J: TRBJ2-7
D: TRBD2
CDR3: CASSEEGTSPSYEQYF
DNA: TGTGCCAGCAGTGAAGAGGGGACTAGTCCCTCCTACGAGCAGTACTTC

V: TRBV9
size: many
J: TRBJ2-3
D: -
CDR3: CASSVGGTDTQYF
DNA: TGTGCCAGCAGCGTTGGGGGGACAGATACGCAGTATTTT

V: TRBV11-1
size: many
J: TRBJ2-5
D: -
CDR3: CASSLDGGETQYF
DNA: TGTGCCAGCAGCCTTGATGGGGGGGAGACCCAGTACTTC

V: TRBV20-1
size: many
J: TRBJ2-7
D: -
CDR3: CSAPVATPYDEQYF
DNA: TGCAGTGCTCCCGTGGCTACCCCTTACGACGAGCAGTACTTC

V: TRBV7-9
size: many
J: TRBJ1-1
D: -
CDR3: CASSLEAGVEAFF
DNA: TGTGCCAGCAGCTTAGAAGCGGGGGTTGAAGCTTTCTTT

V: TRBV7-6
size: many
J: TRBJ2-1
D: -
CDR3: CASSLPGRVQYNEQFF
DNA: TGTGCCAGCAGCTTACCGGGGCGTGTGCAGTACAATGAGCAGTTCTTC

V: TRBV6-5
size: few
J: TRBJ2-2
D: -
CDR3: CASSYLGVAGELFF
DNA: TGTGCCAGCAGTTACTTAGGGGTGGCCGGGGAGCTGTTTTTT

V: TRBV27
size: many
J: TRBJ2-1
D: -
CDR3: CASRPSRGPSYNEQFF
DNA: TGTGCCAGCAGGCCCTCGCGGGGGCCCTCCTACAATGAGCAGTTCTTC

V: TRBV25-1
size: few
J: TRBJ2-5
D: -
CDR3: CASSNGDIQETQYF
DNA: TGTGCCAGCAGTAATGGGGACATCCAAGAGACCCAGTACTTC

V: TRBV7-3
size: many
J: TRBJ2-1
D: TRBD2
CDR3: CASSLTTSGVYNEQFF
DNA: TGTGCCAGCAGCTTGACGACTAGCGGAGTCTACAATGAGCAGTTCTTC

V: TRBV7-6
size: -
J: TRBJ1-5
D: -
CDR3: CASSLEGEPQHF
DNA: TGTGCCAGCAGCTTAGAAGGAGAACCCCAGCATTTT

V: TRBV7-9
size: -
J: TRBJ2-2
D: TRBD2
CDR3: CASSFTTSAGELFF
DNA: TGTGCCAGCAGCTTCACGACTAGCGCCGGGGAGCTGTTTTTT

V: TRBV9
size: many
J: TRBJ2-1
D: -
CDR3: CASSVVGKDEQFF
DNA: TGTGCCAGCAGCGTAGTAGGGAAGGATGAGCAGTTCTTC

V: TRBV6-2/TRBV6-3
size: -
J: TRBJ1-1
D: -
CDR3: CASSYSMAGTEAFF
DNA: TGTGCCAGCAGTTACTCGATGGCAGGGACTGAAGCTTTCTTT

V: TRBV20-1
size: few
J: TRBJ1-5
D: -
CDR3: CSARDRFGQYLPQHF
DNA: TGCAGTGCTAGAGATAGGTTCGGACAGTATCTCCCCCAGCATTTT

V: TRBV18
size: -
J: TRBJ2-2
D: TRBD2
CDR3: CASSPPAGAGELFF
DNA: TGTGCCAGCTCACCACCCGCGGGAGCCGGGGAGCTGTTTTTT

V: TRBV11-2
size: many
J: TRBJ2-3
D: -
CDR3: CASRRWDSLGTDTQYF
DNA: TGTGCCAGCAGGCGCTGGGACTCACTTGGGACAGATACGCAGTATTTT

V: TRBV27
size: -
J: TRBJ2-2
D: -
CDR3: CASSLSIGDANTGELFF
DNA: TGTGCCAGCAGTTTATCGATCGGCGACGCGAACACCGGGGAGCTGTTTTTT

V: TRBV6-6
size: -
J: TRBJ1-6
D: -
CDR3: CASTHSNGGSPLHF
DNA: TGTGCCAGCACCCACTCCAACGGGGGTTCACCCCTCCACTTT

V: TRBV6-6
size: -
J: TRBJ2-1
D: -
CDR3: CASRPPGRRSYNEQFF
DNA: TGTGCCAGCAGACCTCCGGGACGGCGCTCCTACAATGAGCAGTTCTTC